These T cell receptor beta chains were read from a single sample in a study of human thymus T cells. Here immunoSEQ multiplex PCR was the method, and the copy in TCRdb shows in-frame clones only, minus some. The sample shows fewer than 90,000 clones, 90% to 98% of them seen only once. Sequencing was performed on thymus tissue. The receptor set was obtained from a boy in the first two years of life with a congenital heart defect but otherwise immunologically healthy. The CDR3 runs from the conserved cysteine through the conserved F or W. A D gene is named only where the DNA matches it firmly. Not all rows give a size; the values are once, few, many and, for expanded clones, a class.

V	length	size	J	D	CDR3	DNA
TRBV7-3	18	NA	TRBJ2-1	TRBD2	CASSLTGSGLAGDNEQFF	TGTGCCAGCAGCTTAACGGGCTCGGGACTAGCGGGGGACAATGAGCAGTTCTTC
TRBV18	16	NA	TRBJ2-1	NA	CASSARAGVASNEQFF	TGTGCCAGCTCAGCCAGGGCAGGGGTGGCCTCCAATGAGCAGTTCTTC
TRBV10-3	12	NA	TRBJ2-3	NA	CAISESLDTQYF	TGTGCCATCAGTGAGTCGTTAGATACGCAGTATTTT
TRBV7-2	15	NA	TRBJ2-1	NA	CASSPRDFYYNEQFF	TGTGCCAGCAGCCCCCGGGACTTTTACTACAATGAGCAGTTCTTC
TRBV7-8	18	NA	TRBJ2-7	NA	CASSPVVGRPRLTDEQYF	TGTGCCAGCAGCCCAGTGGTGGGAAGGCCTAGGCTAACAGACGAGCAGTACTTC
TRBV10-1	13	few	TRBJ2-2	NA	CASSSQGYGELFF	TGCGCCAGCAGTTCTCAGGGATACGGGGAGCTGTTTTTT
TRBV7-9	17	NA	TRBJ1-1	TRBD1	CASSSGQGSALNTEAFF	TGTGCCAGCAGCTCCGGACAGGGATCTGCTTTGAACACTGAAGCTTTCTTT
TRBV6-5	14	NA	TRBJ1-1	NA	CASSCREWNTEAFF	TGTGCCAGCAGTTGCAGGGAGTGGAACACTGAAGCTTTCTTT
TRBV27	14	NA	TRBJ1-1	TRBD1	CASSLGQGGTEAFF	TGTGCCAGCAGTCTAGGACAGGGCGGGACTGAAGCTTTCTTT
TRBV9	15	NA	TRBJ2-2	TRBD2	CASSLGTSDTGELFF	TGTGCCAGCAGCCTAGGGACTAGCGACACCGGGGAGCTGTTTTTT
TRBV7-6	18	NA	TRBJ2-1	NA	CASSPGPLTKVVSDEQFF	TGTGCCAGCAGCCCGGGACCCCTGACCAAGGTGGTGTCCGATGAGCAGTTCTTC
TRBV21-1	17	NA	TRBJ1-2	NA	CASSKVMEWRLVYGYTF	TGTGCCAGCAGCAAAGTGATGGAGTGGCGATTGGTCTATGGCTACACCTTC
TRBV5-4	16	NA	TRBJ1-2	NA	CASSLFVREANYGYTF	TGTGCCAGCAGCTTGTTTGTCAGGGAGGCTAACTATGGCTACACCTTC
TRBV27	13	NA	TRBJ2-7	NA	CASSFAAPREQYF	TGTGCCAGCAGTTTTGCGGCACCGAGAGAGCAGTACTTC
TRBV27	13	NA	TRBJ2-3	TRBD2	CASSFPGGDTQYF	TGTGCCAGCAGTTTCCCGGGGGGGGATACGCAGTATTTT
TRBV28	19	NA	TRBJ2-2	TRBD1	CASTIMVPGQGSNTGELFF	TGTGCCAGCACCATTATGGTCCCCGGACAGGGATCGAACACCGGGGAGCTGTTTTTT
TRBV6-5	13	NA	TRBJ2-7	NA	CATDQGGSYEQYF	TGTGCCACCGACCAAGGGGGCTCCTACGAGCAGTACTTC
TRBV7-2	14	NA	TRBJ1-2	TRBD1	CASSPPGQGSGYTF	TGTGCCAGCAGCCCCCCGGGACAGGGCTCTGGCTACACCTTC
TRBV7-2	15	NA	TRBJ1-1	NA	CASSLGQVHNTEAFF	TGTGCCAGCAGCTTAGGACAGGTTCATAACACTGAAGCTTTCTTT
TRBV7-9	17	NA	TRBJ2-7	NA	CASSLGPRRALRYEQYF	TGTGCCAGCAGCTTAGGGCCTAGAAGGGCCCTAAGGTACGAGCAGTACTTC
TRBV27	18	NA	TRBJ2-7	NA	CASSLWTTEGTASPQQYF	TGTGCCAGCAGTTTATGGACCACAGAGGGTACCGCTTCACCGCAGCAGTACTTC
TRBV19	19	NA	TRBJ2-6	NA	CASSAYPLSGVEMANVLTF	TGTGCCAGTAGTGCATACCCCCTCTCCGGGGTCGAAATGGCCAACGTCCTGACTTTC
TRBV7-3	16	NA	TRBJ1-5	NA	CASSFGGGDLNQPQHF	TGTGCCAGCAGCTTCGGGGGAGGGGACCTCAATCAGCCCCAGCATTTT
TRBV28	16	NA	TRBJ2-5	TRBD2	CASRTGGAGREETQYF	TGTGCCAGCAGGACCGGGGGAGCAGGGAGGGAAGAGACCCAGTACTTC
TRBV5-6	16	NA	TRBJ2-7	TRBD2	CASSPGLAGGPREQYF	TGTGCCAGCAGCCCCGGACTAGCGGGAGGGCCTCGGGAGCAGTACTTC
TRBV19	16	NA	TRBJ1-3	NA	CATTYGSTSSGNTIYF	TGTGCCACTACTTACGGATCCACCTCGTCGGGAAACACCATATATTTT
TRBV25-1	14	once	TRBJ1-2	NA	CASSEDEGSYGYTF	TGTGCCAGCAGTGAAGATGAGGGCTCCTATGGCTACACCTTC
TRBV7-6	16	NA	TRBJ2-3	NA	CASSPRARDSTDTQYF	TGTGCCAGCAGTCCACGGGCCCGGGACAGCACAGATACGCAGTATTTT
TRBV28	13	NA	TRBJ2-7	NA	CASSWWSSYEQYF	TGTGCCAGCAGTTGGTGGAGCTCCTACGAGCAGTACTTC
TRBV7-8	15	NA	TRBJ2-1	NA	CASSLAGGLYNEQFF	TGTGCCAGCAGCTTAGCGGGTGGGCTGTACAATGAGCAGTTCTTC
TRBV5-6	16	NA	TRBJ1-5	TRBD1	CASSAKGDRGSQPQHF	TGTGCCAGCAGCGCGAAAGGGGACAGGGGGAGTCAGCCCCAGCATTTT
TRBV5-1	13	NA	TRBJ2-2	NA	CASSFPITGELFF	TGCGCCAGCAGCTTCCCGATCACCGGGGAGCTGTTTTTT
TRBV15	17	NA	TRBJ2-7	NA	CATSRDPPHRSGYEQYF	TGTGCCACCAGCAGAGATCCCCCCCACCGGAGCGGTTACGAGCAGTACTTC
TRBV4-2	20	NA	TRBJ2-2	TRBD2	CASSLLERGGLAVNTGELFF	TGTGCCAGCAGCCTCTTAGAGAGGGGGGGACTAGCGGTGAACACCGGGGAGCTGTTTTTT
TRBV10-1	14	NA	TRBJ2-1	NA	CASSLRDSPYEQFF	TGCGCCAGCAGTCTTCGGGACTCCCCCTATGAGCAGTTCTTC
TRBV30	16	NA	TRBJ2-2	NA	CAWSVRKRENTGELFF	TGTGCCTGGAGTGTACGGAAAAGGGAAAACACCGGGGAGCTGTTTTTT
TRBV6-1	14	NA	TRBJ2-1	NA	CASRNYLSYNEQFF	TGTGCCAGCAGAAATTACTTATCCTACAATGAGCAGTTCTTC
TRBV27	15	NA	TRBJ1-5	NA	CASSSGGRRGQPQHF	TGTGCCAGCAGTTCGGGGGGGCGCCGGGGTCAGCCCCAGCATTTT